This T cell receptor beta chain was observed in a study of beta chain features in type 1 diabetes. Overall study: Healthy donors and patients showed comparable age, gender and cell yields. Overall study results and limits: HLA effects on TCRB rearrangement stayed unresolved here.

Since all of the isolated RNA was reverse transcribed, expressed TCRB transcripts were what got sequenced. Generated by immunoSEQ multiplex PCR, the TCRdb table keeps only in-frame clones and is missing some. Of some 410,000 clones in the sample, 11% were seen once. On this clone itself: Its antigen is undetermined.

Germline-derived CDR1 and CDR2 are SGHNT and YYREEE (reference sequence). CDR3 length: 13 amino acids. V lost 4 bases, J lost 5 bases, and 12 bases lay in between. The chain employs TRBV5-4 and TRBJ2-5; no definite D call. This clonotype was obtained from a woman aged 18-35 years in good health. The sequenced material came from naive CD4+ T cells from blood. In DNA, the CDR3 is TGTGCCAGCAGCCCCAGGCCGATGGAGACCCAGTACTTC. Residues: CASSPRPMETQYF. The whole variable domain, remainder taken from reference TRBV5-4 and TRBJ2-5, is ETGVTQSPTHLIKTRGQQVTLRCSSQSGHNTVSWYQQALGQGPQFIFQYYREEENGRGNFPPRFSGLQFPNYSSELNVNALELDDSALYLCASSPRPMETQYFGPGTRLLVL.